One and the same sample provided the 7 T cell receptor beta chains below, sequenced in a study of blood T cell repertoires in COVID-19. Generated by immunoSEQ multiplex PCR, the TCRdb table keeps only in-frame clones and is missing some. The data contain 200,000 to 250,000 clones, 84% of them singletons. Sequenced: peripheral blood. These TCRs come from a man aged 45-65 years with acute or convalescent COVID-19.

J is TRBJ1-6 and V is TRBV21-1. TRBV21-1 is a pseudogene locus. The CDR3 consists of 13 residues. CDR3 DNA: TGTGCCAGCAGCAAAGTGGAGGATTCACCCCTCCACTTT. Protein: CASSKVEDSPLHF.

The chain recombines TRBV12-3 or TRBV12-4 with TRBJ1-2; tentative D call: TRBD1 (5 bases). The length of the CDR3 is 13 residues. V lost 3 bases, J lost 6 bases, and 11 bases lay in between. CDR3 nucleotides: TGTGCCAGCAGTTTCGTCCCGGGGGATGGCTACACCTTC. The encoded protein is CASSFVPGDGYTF.

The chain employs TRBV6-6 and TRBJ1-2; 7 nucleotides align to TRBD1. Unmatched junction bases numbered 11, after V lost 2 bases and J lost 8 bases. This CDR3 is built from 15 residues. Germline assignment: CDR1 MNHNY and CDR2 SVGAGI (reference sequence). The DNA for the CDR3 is TGTGCCAGCAGTTACCGGGACAGACAGGGTGGAGGCTACACCTTC. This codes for CASSYRDRQGGGYTF.

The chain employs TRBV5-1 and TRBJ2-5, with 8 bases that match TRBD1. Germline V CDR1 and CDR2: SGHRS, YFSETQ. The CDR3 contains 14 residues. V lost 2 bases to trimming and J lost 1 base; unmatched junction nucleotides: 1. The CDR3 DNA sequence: TGCGCCAGCAGCTTTCAGGGGGCCCAAGAGACCCAGTACTTC. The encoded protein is CASSFQGAQETQYF. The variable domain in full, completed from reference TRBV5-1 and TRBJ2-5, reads KAGVTQTPRYLIKTRGQQVTLSCSPISGHRSVSWYQQTPGQGLQFLFEYFSETQRNKGNFPGRFSGRQFSNSRSEMNVSTLELGDSALYLCASSFQGAQETQYFGPGTRLLVL.

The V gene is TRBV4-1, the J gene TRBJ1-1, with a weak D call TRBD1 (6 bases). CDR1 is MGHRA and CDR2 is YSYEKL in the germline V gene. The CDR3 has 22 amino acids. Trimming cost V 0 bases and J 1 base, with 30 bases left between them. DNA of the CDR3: TGCGCCAGCAGCCAAGATCCACGCTTCAATTTAAGGACAGTTCAATCGAACACTGAAGCTTTCTTT. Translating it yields CASSQDPRFNLRTVQSNTEAFF.

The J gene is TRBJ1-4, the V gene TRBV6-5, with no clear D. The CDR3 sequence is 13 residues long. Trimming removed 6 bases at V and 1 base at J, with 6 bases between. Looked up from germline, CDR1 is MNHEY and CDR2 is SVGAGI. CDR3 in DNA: TGTGCCAGCAGGCAACAAACTAATGAAAAACTGTTTTTT. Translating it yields CASRQQTNEKLFF.

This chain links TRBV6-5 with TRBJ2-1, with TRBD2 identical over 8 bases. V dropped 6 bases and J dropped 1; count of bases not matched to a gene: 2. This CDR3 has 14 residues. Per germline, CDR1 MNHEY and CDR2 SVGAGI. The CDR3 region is CASRLADSYNEQFF. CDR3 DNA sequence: TGTGCCAGCAGACTAGCGGATTCCTACAATGAGCAGTTCTTC.